This paragraph reports one TCR beta chain. Its matching antigen is unknown. The CDR3 is 15 amino acids. CDR1 and CDR2 (germline): MNHEY, SVGEGT. This record comes from a study of metastatic and nonmetastatic thyroid tumors. Study overall: Repertoires were compared across blood and tumor or nodule tissue from malignant and benign thyroid patients. Study findings and constraints: Reports indicated that malignant thyroid tumors showed significantly higher TCR beta diversity than benign nodules did, in blood and tumor.

Prior to thyroid surgery, none of the patients had received any treatment. TCRdb re-clonotyped the PCR reads via MiXCR. The repertoire has some 15,000 clones, about 3.5% of them found once; the top ten carry less than 30%. The chain combines TRBV6-2 or TRBV6-3 with TRBJ1-6; unclear D gene. The receptor comes from a female donor with papillary thyroid cancer or a benign thyroid nodule (not recorded which). Some clones in this sample may be carry-over from other donors' samples. Specimen: tumor tissue. CDR3 in amino acids: CTTRLAGAPNSPLHF. The CDR3 DNA follows: TGTACCACCAGGCTCGCAGGCGCACCTAATTCACCCCTCCACTTT.